This TCR beta chain was recorded in a study of cytomegalovirus exposure and HLA in healthy donors (dated by TCRdb to 2016 to 2017). Study-wide context: In an earlier analysis of 450 to 750 of the donors, 276 Gb of sequence data and 90 million to 120 million unique TCR beta sequences from roughly 200 million T cells were reported. Roughly 290 gigabases of sequencing data and around 85 million unique TCR sequences made up an early release that covered approximately 700 HLA-typed donors. The genetic ancestry cluster associated with self-reported Caucasian donors included roughly four fifths of the roughly 400 genotyped donors. The study aimed to test whether cataloging public T cell receptors could reveal signatures of past pathogen exposure. The study profiled the T cell repertoires of about 640 subjects by immunosequencing and related them to cytomegalovirus serostatus. Along with the approximately 700-subject first cohort, a separate validation cohort of more than 90 different subjects was used. The study combined high-throughput TCR immunosequencing, statistical association of individual TCRs with disease status, and machine learning to predict cytomegalovirus infection status. In a later analysis, previously published TCR beta repertoires from 666 donors were re-analyzed and high-resolution HLA genotyping was added so that TCR occurrence patterns could be studied. Rather than drawing on any new phenotypic data, the later analysis identified candidate immune exposures from TCR beta sequences and the way those sequences occurred across donors. An earlier analysis of approximately 630 of the donors applied high-throughput TCR beta sequencing to assess whether each TCR beta V gene segment acted as functional or pseudogenic. Donor age, sex, ethnicity and CMV serostatus were compiled together with the repertoire data. A later genetic analysis used genome-wide SNP genotypes for 398 of the 666 donors, treating that subset as a discovery cohort. Every repertoire in the discovery cohort had been generated on one and the same sequencing platform. HLA typing covered class I and class II loci at four-digit resolution. Typing coverage varied by locus: 629-630 donors for A, B, C, DRB1 and DQB1; approximately 560 for DQA1; about 600 for DPA1; approximately 470 for DPB1. A handful of DR-DQ haplotypes were handled as single units for association and clustering because linkage in the cohort was strong. On average, roughly 240,000 unique TCR beta nucleotide sequences were sequenced per donor among 350 to 400 genotyped donors of the cohort, with 15% to 20% of those sequences being non-productive. On the study overall, not on this receptor specifically: In vitro tests confirmed that three of the cytomegalovirus-associated TCR beta chains recognize cytomegalovirus antigens. Most TCR sequences were seen in very few donors, while some public TCRs were found in many individuals. A group of highly shared sequence variants was considered likely to be a technical artifact of the sequencing pipeline. In an earlier analysis of 587 of the donors, most TCR beta V segments were observed in productive rearrangements about 90% or about 30% of the time, broadly matching IMGT annotations. The classifier was reported to diagnose cytomegalovirus status with high specificity and sensitivity in both the original cohort and the validation cohort. A later analysis reported that several top co-occurrence clusters appeared linked to parvovirus B19, influenza, CMV and Epstein-Barr virus. Assigning TCR associations to individual alleles was difficult when HLA alleles, especially DR and DQ, strongly co-occurred. A later genetic analysis reported fewer N-insertions in productive TCRs among donors in an Asian-associated ancestry cluster than the roughly 670-donor mean. Some IMGT-functional V segments, including TRBV6-2 and TRBV6-3, could not be told apart with the 87-base-pair reads, so those segments were excluded. In this cohort, only TCR beta chains were sequenced, and detectable features were limited by the absence of alpha or paired-chain data. At a false discovery rate of 0.05, a later analysis linked 16,000 or so TCR beta sequences to specific HLA alleles. In a later analysis, HLA-associated TCR beta chains were found to be more clonally expanded and to have lower generation probabilities than equally common non-associated chains. A later analysis found that TCR association rates varied across HLA loci, with DRB1 alleles showing the most associated TCRs and HLA-C alleles the fewest. Over 15 rarely observed V segments, including chromosome 9 orphons, were excluded from the earlier analysis of just under 600 of the donors because counts were too low. CMV serostatus was the only immune exposure information available for the cohort. According to the authors, the approach could potentially be generalized to other disease states and immunological phenotypes. A further reported finding was that TCR beta sequences accurately predicted the HLA-A and HLA-B alleles for most subjects in the first cohort. Correlated functional status among segregating V segments might reflect linkage disequilibrium, but an unknown experimental factor could not be ruled out. V-gene and J-gene trimming of TCR beta chains was associated with a missense DCLRE1C variant in a later genetic analysis, and the association was replicated in an independent cohort. Sequencing depth was assumed to be roughly uniform across donors in the presence/absence analyses, though that assumption may not hold. In the study, around 160 TCR beta chains were listed as associated with cytomegalovirus. In a later analysis, most CMV-associated TCR beta chains were found to appear HLA-restricted, with HLA associations seemingly driven largely by CMV exposure. Because some donors lacked HLA typing at each locus, the association tests relied only on the typed subset.

The cohort consisted of 600 or so healthy bone marrow donors. All cohort members were sampled while nominally healthy, although unrecorded immune exposures were likely present. The donor tested CMV seronegative, placing the donor among the 352 seronegative members of the cohort. Each donor provided a peripheral blood sample, and peripheral blood mononuclear cells were used for TCR beta sequencing. The Qiagen DNeasy Blood Extraction Kit was used to extract genomic DNA from the blood cell samples. About this clone: Which antigen it targets is not known. Base qualities are not at hand, and no much larger clone is one base apart.

The CDR3 measures 15 amino acids from cysteine to phenylalanine. Just the 45-base CDR3 DNA is kept, in frame starting at base 1. The germline V gene (reference sequence) provides CDR1 LNHDA and CDR2 SQIVND. The junction shows trimming of 4 bases on V and 6 bases on J, and the gene matches do not reach 6 bases of it. Libraries were built with the immunoSEQ multiplex PCR assay. For the multiplex PCR, a mixture combining 60 forward primers for TCR Vbeta segments and 13 reverse primers for TCR Jbeta segments was used. The CDR3 region of rearranged TCR beta genes was amplified from genomic DNA by a multiplex PCR assay. The Illumina HiSeq System was used to sequence the amplified TCR beta libraries as 87-base-pair reads. In the source study's methods: A later analysis tallied about 77 million unique TCR beta chains across the 640 or so repertoires, and approximately 11 million of those chains were shared by two or more donors. To remove PCR and sequencing errors, raw reads were error-corrected and collapsed into unique sequences using a nearest-neighbor algorithm that merged closely related sequences. V, D and J gene segments were assigned by aligning CDR3 sequences to IMGT reference sequences. Each retained sequence needed at least a six-nucleotide match to both a V gene segment and a J gene segment. A rearrangement counted as productive if the CDR3 had no stop codons and remained in frame with V and J, and every other rearrangement counted as non-productive. Following IMGT convention, CDR3 was defined as the stretch from the second conserved V-encoded cysteine up to the conserved J-encoded phenylalanine. The earlier analysis of approximately 590 of the donors excluded any sequence lacking an unambiguous match to a single V gene segment. An earlier analysis of about 600 of the donors called V segments functional above 56.7% productive rearrangements and segregating when the between-donor standard deviation exceeded 5%. To diagnose cytomegalovirus status from the catalog of TCR beta chain sequences, a statistical classification framework was built. V and J gene assignment, in a later analysis, came from comparing TCR nucleotide sequences with IMGT/GENE-DB human TR gene sequences. The TCRdist pipeline was used in a later analysis to assign CDR3 sequences and most-parsimonious VDJ recombination scenarios. A later analysis defined each TCR beta chain by its CDR3 amino acid sequence plus V-gene family, and excluded reads lacking a unique V-gene family. A later analysis removed 550 to 650 highly shared, low-generation-probability nucleotide sequences to deal with suspected cross-contamination and a sequencing artifact. In a later analysis, a clonal expansion index was calculated for each public chain from normalized within-repertoire ranks of inferred template counts. In a later analysis, generation probabilities were computed with a VDJ recombination model fitted to out-of-frame rearrangements, and the resulting probabilities were checked against IGoR. Hypergeometric tests were used in a later analysis to score TCR-TCR, TCR-HLA and TCR-CMV co-occurrence, with a repertoire-size bias correction applied to the TCR pairs. False discovery rates were estimated in a later analysis by permuting HLA or CMV assignments 20 times. In a later analysis, co-occurring TCRs were grouped with DBSCAN, and TCRdist sequence similarity was added when clustering was performed within HLA-allele-positive subsets. Co-occurrence clustering excluded repertoires with fewer than 30,000 or more than 120,000 public chains, plus five with anomalous nucleotide sharing. The immuneACCESS repertoire file appears here via TCRdb, limited to in-frame rearrangements. These files lack a portion of the clones; in checked studies, under half of the deficit traces to unresolved V genes, and the cause of the others is not known. The V and J calls and the clone size are those of that table, but D and trimming were determined from the DNA. In this sample the table shows 150,000 to 200,000 clones, 80% of which occur a single time. The ten top clones hold 1.5% to 2% of the sample.

In this chain, TRBV19 is recombined with TRBJ1-4; 9 middle bases align to TRBD1. Sequencing was done on a sample of PBMCs. The receptor was derived from a woman aged 30 to 39 in good health and CMV-seronegative. The CDR3 in this case is CASSTGTGWDEKLFF. The nucleotide sequence is TGTGCCAGTAGTACCGGGACAGGGTGGGATGAAAAACTGTTTTTT.